The present T cell receptor beta chain was sequenced within a study of shared clonotypes between healthy human individuals. The method was immunoSEQ multiplex PCR; TCRdb's version includes in-frame clones alone and lacks a portion of them. This table holds fewer than 850,000 clones, roughly 91% found once. The CDR3 covers 13 residues. The V end was cut by 2 bases, the J end by 4 bases, with 8 bases between. CDR1 is SGHTA and CDR2 is FQGTGA in the germline V gene. A note on this clone: Other DNA sequences in the same sample also yield this CDR3.

The V gene is TRBV7-3, the J gene TRBJ1-1, with D hard to call. This clonotype was obtained from a man aged 18 to 29 in good health. Some clones in this sample may be carry-over from other donors' samples. Sequencing was done on a sample of memory CD8+ T cells from PBMCs. Subset indicated: CD45RO+ cells pooled with CCR7-negative TemRA cells. CDR3 amino acids: CASSLGLSTEAFF. The CDR3, as DNA: TGTGCCAGCAGCTTAGGGCTTAGCACTGAAGCTTTCTTT. Combining the CDR3 with reference TRBV7-3 and TRBJ1-1 gives the whole variable domain GAGVSQTPSNKVTEKGKYVELRCDPISGHTALYWYRQSLGQGPEFLIYFQGTGAADDSGLPNDRFFAVRPEGSVSTLKIQRTERGDSAVYLCASSLGLSTEAFFGQGTRLTVV.